The present T cell receptor beta chain was sequenced within a study of vaccination and CD4 T cells after COVID-19. Turning to the study itself: Control cultures were supplied with a CEFX pool, an HIV-1 Nef pool, or no peptide at all.

Trimming took 1 base from V and 4 from J, leaving 11 bases between them. The CDR3 loop spans 15 amino acids. Germline-derived CDR1 and CDR2 are LNHNV and YYDKDF (reference sequence). Cultured CD4+ T cell DNA underwent sequencing with the Oncomine TCR Beta short-read assay. A single record per CDR3 protein comes from TCRdb applying MiXCR to the PCR reads. The data contain 15,000 or so distinct CDR3 sequences, about 60% of them singletons. This clonotype has just a few counts. The antigen is unknown. Treatment here: approximately nine-day PBMC culture with coronavirus spike peptide pools or control peptides (ViraFEST assay).

This TCR was recovered from a human donor who had recovered from COVID-19. Source material: CD4+ T cells from blood, cultured in vitro. This chain uses TRBV15 with TRBJ1-3, with D possibly TRBD1 on 6 matching bases. The CDR3 region has the DNA TGTGCCACCAGCAGAGGCAGGGACAACGGAAACACCATATATTTT. Residues: CATSRGRDNGNTIYF.